This TCR beta chain was found in a study of cytomegalovirus exposure and HLA in healthy donors. Whole-study findings and limits: Certain sequence variants were highly shared and formed a cluster, and this cluster was likely a sequencing artifact.

Though nominally healthy at sampling, donors likely had unrecorded immune exposures. The germline V gene encodes CDR1 SEHNR and CDR2 FQNEAQ (reference sequence). The CDR3 is made up of 18 amino acids. This clone was seen only once. No antigen is known for it. Its ends do not fully match the called genes, so a read error is possible. The PCR employed 60 Vbeta primers together with 13 Jbeta primers. The repertoire was sequenced with immunoSEQ multiplex PCR; TCRdb's copy has only in-frame clones and lacks some. The table records some 90,000 clones, 80% to 90% of them present only once. Material for sequencing was PBMCs. The chain joins TRBV7-9 to TRBJ2-6, with TRBD2 matching over 12 bases. The sequence was obtained from a man aged 35-49 years in good health and CMV-seronegative. The CDR3 DNA reads TGTGCCAGCAGCTCACTAGCGGGGGGTTTCTCTGGGGCCAGCGTCCTGACTTTC. Protein sequence: CASSSLAGGFSGASVLTF. Looking up the rest from reference TRBV7-9 and TRBJ2-6 gives the full variable domain: DTGVSQNPRHKITKRGQNVTFRCDPISEHNRLYWYRQTLGQGPEFLTYFQNEAQLEKSRLLSDRFSAERPKGSFSTLEIQRTEQGDSAMYLCASSSLAGGFSGASVLTFGAGSRLTVL.